This note documents a single T cell receptor (beta chain) sequence. What it recognizes is unknown. Multiplex touch-down PCR with TRB-A/B primers amplified rearranged V-D-J TRB sequences. TCRdb recomputed calls from the multiplex PCR reads with MiXCR, one row per CDR3 protein. The data show 4,000 or so distinct CDR3 sequences, roughly 26% seen once. Peripheral blood genomic DNA, not sorted cells or RNA, was the template. This sample stems from a study of T cell repertoires in aging, cancer and after chemotherapy. Looking at the study overall: Donors were grouped into six age bands spanning 30 or younger through 70 or older. Approximately 10 million TCR reads were in the whole dataset. Pre- and post-chemotherapy samples were paired from glioblastoma patients treated with temozolomide-based therapy.

Broader study findings: The repertoire data cannot show anything about immunological memory following chemotherapy.

The germline CDR1 and CDR2 sequences are SGHAT and FQDESV (reference sequence). The CDR3 contains 19 residues. V was pared by 3 bases and J by 0 bases, with 24 bases between. This chain uses TRBV11-1 with TRBJ2-7, with D possibly being TRBD2 (5 bases). The sequenced sample was blood. This sequence was found in a human donor with a solid tumor. The CDR3 bases are TGTGCCAGCAGCTTCGGCCCAATCTCACTGGCGGGTAGCTCCTACGAGCAGTACTTC. It is translated as CASSFGPISLAGSSYEQYF.